This T cell receptor beta chain comes out of a study of shared clonotypes between healthy human individuals. This table comes from immunoSEQ multiplex PCR, and its TCRdb copy is limited to in-frame clones, with some not included. The sample includes roughly 2.5 million clones, around 94% of them seen just once. The germline gives CDR1 LNHDA, CDR2 SQIVND (reference sequence). The V gene lost 5 bases and the J gene lost 9 bases, with 11 bases spanning the gap. The CDR3 totals 13 residues. The sample consisted of naive CD4+ T cells sorted from blood. Documented subset: CD45RA+ positively selected. V is TRBV19 and J is TRBJ1-6; weak D call: TRBD1 (5 bases). This TCR was recovered from a man aged 18 to 29 in good health. The CDR3 reads CASSRDQGSPLHF. Written as DNA, the CDR3 is TGTGCCAGTAGTCGGGACCAAGGTTCACCCCTCCACTTT.